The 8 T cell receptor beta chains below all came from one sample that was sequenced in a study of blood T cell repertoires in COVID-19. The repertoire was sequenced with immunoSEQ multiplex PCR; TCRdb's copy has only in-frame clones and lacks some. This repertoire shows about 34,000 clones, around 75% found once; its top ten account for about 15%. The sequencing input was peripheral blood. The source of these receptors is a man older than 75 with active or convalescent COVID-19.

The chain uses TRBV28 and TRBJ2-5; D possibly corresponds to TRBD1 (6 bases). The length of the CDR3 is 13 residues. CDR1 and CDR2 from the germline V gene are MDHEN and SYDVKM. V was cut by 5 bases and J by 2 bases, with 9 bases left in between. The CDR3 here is CASSVTGQETQYF. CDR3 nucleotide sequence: TGTGCCAGCAGTGTGACAGGACAAGAGACCCAGTACTTC.

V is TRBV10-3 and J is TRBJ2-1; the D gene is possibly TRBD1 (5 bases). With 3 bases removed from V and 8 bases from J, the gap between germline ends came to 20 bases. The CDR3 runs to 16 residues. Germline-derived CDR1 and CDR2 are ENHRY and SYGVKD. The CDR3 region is CAISDPTVGPDDEQFF. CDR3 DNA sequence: TGTGCCATCAGTGACCCGACAGTCGGCCCGGACGATGAGCAGTTCTTC.

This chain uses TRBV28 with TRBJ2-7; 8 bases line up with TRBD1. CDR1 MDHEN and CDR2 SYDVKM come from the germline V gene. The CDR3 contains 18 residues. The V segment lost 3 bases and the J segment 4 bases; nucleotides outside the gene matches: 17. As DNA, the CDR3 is TGTGCCAGCAGTTTGGTGGCAGGGGGCAGGGCGGAGGGTTACGAGCAGTACTTC. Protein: CASSLVAGGRAEGYEQYF.

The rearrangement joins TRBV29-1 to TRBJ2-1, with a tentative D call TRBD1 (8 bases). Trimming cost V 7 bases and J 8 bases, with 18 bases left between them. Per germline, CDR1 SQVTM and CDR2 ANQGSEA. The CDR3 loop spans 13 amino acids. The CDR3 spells CSATGGGLDEQFF. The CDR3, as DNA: TGCAGCGCCACAGGGGGGGGACTGGATGAGCAGTTCTTC.

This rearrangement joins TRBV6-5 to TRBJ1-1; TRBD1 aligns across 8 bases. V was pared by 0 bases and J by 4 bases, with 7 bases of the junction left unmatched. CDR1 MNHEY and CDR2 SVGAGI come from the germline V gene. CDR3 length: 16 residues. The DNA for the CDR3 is TGTGCCAGCAGTTACTCGAAGGACAGGGTGGTCACTGAAGCTTTCTTT. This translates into CASSYSKDRVVTEAFF.

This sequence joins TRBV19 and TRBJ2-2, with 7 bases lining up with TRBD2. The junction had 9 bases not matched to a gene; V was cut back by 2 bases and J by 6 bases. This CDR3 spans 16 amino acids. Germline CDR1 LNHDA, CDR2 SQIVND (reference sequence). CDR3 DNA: TGTGCCAGTAGTATATACGGCGGGAGTTGGTCCGGGGAGCTGTTTTTT. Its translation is CASSIYGGSWSGELFF.

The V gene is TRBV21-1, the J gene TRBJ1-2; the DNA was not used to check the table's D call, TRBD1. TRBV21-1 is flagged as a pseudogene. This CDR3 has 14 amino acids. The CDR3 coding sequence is TGTGCCAGCAGCAAGGGCGCCCGTGGCTATGGCTACACCTTC. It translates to CASSKGARGYGYTF.

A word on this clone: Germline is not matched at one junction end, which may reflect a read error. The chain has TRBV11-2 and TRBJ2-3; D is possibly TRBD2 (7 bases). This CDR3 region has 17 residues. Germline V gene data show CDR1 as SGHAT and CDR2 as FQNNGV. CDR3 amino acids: CASSSRSFGGRTDTQYF. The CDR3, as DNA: TGTGCCAGTAGCTCTAGAAGCTTCGGGGGGCGCACAGATACGCAGTATTTT.